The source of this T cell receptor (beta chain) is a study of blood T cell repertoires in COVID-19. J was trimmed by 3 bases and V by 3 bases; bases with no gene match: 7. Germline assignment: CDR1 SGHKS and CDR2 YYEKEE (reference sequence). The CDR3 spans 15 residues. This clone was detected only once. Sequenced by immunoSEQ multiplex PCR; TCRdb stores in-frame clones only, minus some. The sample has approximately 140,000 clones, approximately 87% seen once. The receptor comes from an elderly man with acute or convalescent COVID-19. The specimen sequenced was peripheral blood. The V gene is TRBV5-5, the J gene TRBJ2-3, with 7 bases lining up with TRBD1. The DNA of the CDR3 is TGTGCCAGCAGCTGGAGACAGGGCAAAACAGATACGCAGTATTTT. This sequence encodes CASSWRQGKTDTQYF.